Below, 24 T cell receptor beta chains from the same sample are listed, as sequenced in a study of T cells after yellow fever vaccination. TCRdb reanalysed the 5' RACE reads using MiXCR and keeps one entry per CDR3 protein. The sample has some 670,000 distinct CDR3 sequences, 9% to 15% seen once; the top ten hold about 15%. Sequencing used PBMCs, obtained on the day of the yellow fever booster vaccination. Receptors originate from a man aged 30-40 years who received the YFV17D yellow fever vaccine.

This clonotype has a handful of counts. V gene TRBV12-3 or TRBV12-4 combines with J gene TRBJ2-5; maybe TRBD1 (6 bases). Trimming removed 4 bases from V and 4 bases from J, with 13 bases in between. CDR3 length: 14 residues. This CDR3 is CASSSNRVLETQYF. The CDR3 region has the DNA TGTGCCAGCAGTTCCAACAGGGTGCTAGAGACCCAGTACTTC.

The chain employs TRBV5-1 and TRBJ2-5; no clear D. V lost 4 bases, J lost 5 bases, and 15 bases lay in between. CDR3 length: 14 residues. Looked up from germline, CDR1 is SGHRS and CDR2 is YFSETQ. CDR3 residues: CASSPSTSRETQYF. The CDR3 nucleotides are TGCGCCAGCAGCCCATCCACCTCCCGGGAGACCCAGTACTTC.

This clonotype has a handful of counts. The V gene is TRBV28, the J gene TRBJ1-5; D is undetermined. This CDR3 is built from 15 residues. Germline assignment: CDR1 MDHEN and CDR2 SYDVKM. Deletions cut 2 bases from V and 2 bases from J, with 10 bases between. CDR3 DNA sequence: TGTGCCAGCAGTTTAGCCCGCCGAGGCAATCAGCCCCAGCATTTT. This sequence encodes CASSLARRGNQPQHF.

This clonotype has more than one count but fewer than ten. The chain links TRBV27 to TRBJ1-6; no reliable D call. The length of the CDR3 is 14 residues. Germline assignment: CDR1 MNHEY and CDR2 SMNVEV (reference sequence). The V end was cut by 2 bases, the J end by 9 bases, with 11 bases between. The CDR3 region has the DNA TGTGCCAGCAGTTTACGGGTGAGGAGTTCACCCCTCCACTTT. Translation gives CASSLRVRSSPLHF.

The sample holds many counts of this clonotype. The chain carries TRBV12-3 or TRBV12-4 and TRBJ2-3, with 8 bases lining up with TRBD1. V shed 6 bases, J shed 6 bases, and the junction held 14 bases outside the gene matches. The CDR3 extends over 16 amino acids. The CDR3 DNA follows: TGTGCCAGCAGCCCGACCTACACAGGGGGTCGTGATACGCAGTATTTT. Its protein product is CASSPTYTGGRDTQYF.

The chain is built from TRBV7-9 and TRBJ1-6; D not resolved. Deletions cut 6 bases from V and 5 bases from J, with 14 bases between. CDR1 and CDR2 from the germline V gene are SEHNR and FQNEAQ (reference sequence). This CDR3 contains 15 residues. The CDR3 loop reads CASRRRGSDNSPLHF. The CDR3 nucleotides are TGTGCCAGCAGAAGGCGGGGATCCGATAATTCACCCCTCCACTTT.

The chain employs TRBV20-1 and TRBJ2-7; D may be TRBD1 (6 bases). CDR3 size: 14 residues. V dropped 6 bases and J dropped 2 bases, with 17 bases sitting between them. Germline V gives CDR1 DFQATT, CDR2 SNEGSKA (reference sequence). In nucleotides, the CDR3 is TGCAGTGCAAATACGGGACACCAGACCTACGAGCAGTACTTC. Amino acids: CSANTGHQTYEQYF.

This clonotype has ten or more counts. The rearrangement joins TRBV9 to TRBJ2-7, with TRBD1 matching 9 bases. In germline, CDR1 is SGDLS, CDR2 YYNGEE. V shed 4 bases, J shed 4 bases, and the junction held 9 bases outside the gene matches. CDR3 size: 15 residues. CDR3 residues: CASSPRGQGKYEQYF. CDR3 nucleotide sequence: TGTGCCAGCAGCCCTCGCGGACAGGGGAAGTACGAGCAGTACTTC.

At least ten counts were recorded for this clonotype. J is TRBJ2-5 and V is TRBV4-3; D perhaps matches TRBD2 (6 bases). Deletions cut 1 base from V and 2 bases from J, with 14 bases between. The germline V gene has CDR1 LGHNA and CDR2 YSLEER. The CDR3 has 16 amino acids. The CDR3 region is CASSQGTIMGQETQYF. The CDR3 bases are TGCGCCAGCAGCCAAGGGACTATAATGGGGCAAGAGACCCAGTACTTC.

In this sample, this clonotype turned up a few times. CDR3: CSAVNPVAEAFF. DNA of the CDR3: TGCAGTGCGGTTAACCCCGTTGCTGAAGCTTTCTTT. The chain has TRBV20-1 and TRBJ1-1; D is unclear. Trimming pared 6 bases from V and 6 bases from J, leaving 14 bases between. CDR3 length equals 12 residues. Per germline, CDR1 DFQATT and CDR2 SNEGSKA (reference sequence).

This clonotype came up a few times. The J gene is TRBJ2-7, the V gene TRBV7-9; 12 bases fit TRBD2. CDR3 length: 13 amino acids. Germline CDR1 is SEHNR and CDR2 is FQNEAQ (reference sequence). V gave up 7 bases and J gave up 7 bases; unmatched junction bases: 5. Here the CDR3 DNA reads TGTGCCAGCACCACTAGCGGGAGGAAAGAGCAGTACTTC. Amino acids: CASTTSGRKEQYF. Looking up the rest from reference TRBV7-9 and TRBJ2-7 gives the full variable domain: DTGVSQNPRHKITKRGQNVTFRCDPISEHNRLYWYRQTLGQGPEFLTYFQNEAQLEKSRLLSDRFSAERPKGSFSTLEIQRTEQGDSAMYLCASTTSGRKEQYFGPGTRLTVT.

The chain carries TRBV5-1 and TRBJ2-7; D may be TRBD2 (6 bases). CDR3 length: 15 amino acids. Trimming removed 4 bases at V and 1 base at J, with 15 bases between. Germline values: CDR1 SGHRS, CDR2 YFSETQ. CDR3 sequence (DNA): TGCGCCAGCAGCGCCCGGGTTAGCGGATCCTACGAGCAGTACTTC. This gives the protein CASSARVSGSYEQYF.

This clonotype was detected a few times. J is TRBJ2-4 and V is TRBV29-1; D is possibly TRBD1 (6 bases). The germline V gene encodes CDR1 SQVTM and CDR2 ANQGSEA. V gave up 5 bases and J gave up 8 bases, with 13 bases separating them. This CDR3 is 12 amino acids long. This CDR3 is CSVYTGSDIQYF. The CDR3 coding sequence is TGCAGCGTTTACACAGGGAGTGACATTCAGTACTTC. Variable domain in full (rest from reference TRBV29-1 and TRBJ2-4): SAVISQKPSRDICQRGTSLTIQCQVDSQVTMMFWYRQQPGQSLTLIATANQGSEATYESGFVIDKFPISRPNLTFSTLTVSNMSPEDSSIYLCSVYTGSDIQYFGAGTRLSVL.

This clonotype has just a few counts. The chain joins TRBV20-1 to TRBJ2-7, with D perhaps given as TRBD1 or TRBD2 (5 bases each). The germline V gene encodes CDR1 DFQATT and CDR2 SNEGSKA (reference sequence). The CDR3 is 14 residues long. Trimming removed 1 base from V and 3 bases from J, with 13 bases in between. Here the CDR3 reads CSARAGTLVYEQYF. CDR3 DNA sequence: TGCAGTGCTAGAGCGGGGACGCTGGTCTACGAGCAGTACTTC.

This clonotype was detected only a few times. The gene calls are TRBV3-1 and TRBJ2-1; 14 positions agree with TRBD2. V gave up 11 bases and J gave up 4 bases; unmatched junction bases: 19. Germline CDR1 LGHDT, CDR2 YNNKEL (reference sequence). The CDR3 is 19 residues long. The CDR3 loop is CASSLGLAGAMRLYNEQFF. CDR3 coding DNA: TGTGCCTCCAGCCTGGGACTAGCGGGAGCGATGAGACTTTACAATGAGCAGTTCTTC.

This chain uses TRBV9 with TRBJ1-1; unclear D gene. Per the germline V gene, CDR1 is SGDLS and CDR2 is YYNGEE. CDR3 length: 13 amino acids. The V and J ends lost 5 bases and 3 bases respectively, with 11 bases between them. The CDR3, as DNA: TGTGCCAGCAGGCCACCACTCCACACTGAAGCTTTCTTT. Protein sequence: CASRPPLHTEAFF.

This clonotype was found a few times. This sequence joins TRBV20-1 and TRBJ2-2; 9 bases fit TRBD1. CDR1 is DFQATT and CDR2 is SNEGSKA in the germline V gene (reference sequence). V lost 6 bases to trimming and J lost 3 bases; unmatched junction nucleotides: 8. The CDR3 runs to 15 residues. The CDR3 reads CSARQGDRYTGELFF. The CDR3 DNA reads as TGCAGTGCCCGACAGGGGGACAGATACACCGGGGAGCTGTTTTTT.

The gene calls are TRBV5-6 and TRBJ1-3, with D perhaps TRBD1 (5 bases). Trimming pared 0 bases from V and 0 bases from J, leaving 10 bases between. This CDR3 comprises 16 residues. Germline CDR1 reads SGHDT; CDR2 reads YYEEEE. The CDR3 DNA reads as TGTGCCAGCAGCTTGGTGGGGCAGATCTCTGGAAACACCATATATTTT. Translation gives CASSLVGQISGNTIYF.

The chain carries TRBV6-2 or TRBV6-3 and TRBJ2-7; D remains ambiguous. Germline V gene lookup returns CDR1 MNHEY and CDR2 SVGEGT. This CDR3 has 11 amino acids. V was cut by 0 bases and J by 7 bases, with 4 bases left in between. DNA for the CDR3: TGTGCCAGCAGTTACTCGCAGGAGCAGTACTTC. This translates into CASSYSQEQYF.

This clonotype was counted a few times. As DNA, the CDR3 is TGTGCCAGCAGTTACCCGTCGCGTTTGACCTACGAGCAGTACTTC. Translation gives CASSYPSRLTYEQYF. The gene calls are TRBV6-2 or TRBV6-3 and TRBJ2-7, with unresolved D. The CDR3 is 15 amino acids. The V gene's germline CDR1 is MNHEY and CDR2 SVGEGT. Trimming took off 2 bases at V and 2 bases at J, with 13 bases between the two ends.

This clonotype was counted between two and nine times. As DNA, the CDR3 is TGTGCCAGCAGTTACGGTACTAGCGGGAACGTAGATACGCAGTATTTT. Amino acid sequence: CASSYGTSGNVDTQYF. The V gene is TRBV6-2 or TRBV6-3, the J gene TRBJ2-3, with 10 bases identical to TRBD2. Germline CDR1 is MNHEY and CDR2 is SVGEGT. The V and J ends lost 2 bases and 5 bases, in that order; junction bases with no gene match: 7. The CDR3 spans 16 residues.

This clonotype was detected only a few times. The chain has TRBV20-1 and TRBJ1-2, with D hard to call. Germline V gene sequence: CDR1 DFQATT, CDR2 SNEGSKA (reference sequence). V lost 6 bases and J lost 7, with 21 bases in between. This CDR3 spans 14 amino acids. CDR3 region: CSAGGAAPNGGYTF. The DNA for the CDR3 is TGCAGTGCCGGCGGAGCAGCCCCGAATGGTGGCTACACCTTC.

This chain links TRBV20-1 with TRBJ2-2, with 11 positions matching TRBD2. CDR1 DFQATT and CDR2 SNEGSKA come from the germline V gene (reference sequence). The length of the CDR3 is 14 residues. The CDR3 coding sequence is TGCAGCGCCTTGGGACTAGCGGATACCGGGGAGCTGTTTTTT. Translation: CSALGLADTGELFF.

This clonotype was found a few times. The chain is built from TRBV5-5 and TRBJ1-6; D is uncertain. Trimming stripped 3 bases from V and 6 bases from J, with 10 bases between. CDR3 length: 14 residues. The germline gives CDR1 SGHKS, CDR2 YYEKEE (reference sequence). The CDR3 loop is CASSSGGVNSPLHF. The CDR3 DNA follows: TGTGCCAGCAGCTCGGGCGGCGTTAATTCACCCCTCCACTTT.